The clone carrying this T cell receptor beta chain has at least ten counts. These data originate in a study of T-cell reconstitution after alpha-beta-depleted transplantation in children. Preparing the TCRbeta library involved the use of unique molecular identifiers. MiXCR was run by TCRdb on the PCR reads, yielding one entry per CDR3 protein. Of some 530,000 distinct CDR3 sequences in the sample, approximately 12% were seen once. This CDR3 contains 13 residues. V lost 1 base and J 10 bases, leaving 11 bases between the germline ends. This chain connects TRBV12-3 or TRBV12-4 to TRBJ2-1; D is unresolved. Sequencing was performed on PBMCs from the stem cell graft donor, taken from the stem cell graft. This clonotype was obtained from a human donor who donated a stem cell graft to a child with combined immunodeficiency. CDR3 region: CASSLDPLGEQFF. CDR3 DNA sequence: TGTGCCAGCAGTTTAGATCCCCTCGGGGAGCAGTTCTTC.